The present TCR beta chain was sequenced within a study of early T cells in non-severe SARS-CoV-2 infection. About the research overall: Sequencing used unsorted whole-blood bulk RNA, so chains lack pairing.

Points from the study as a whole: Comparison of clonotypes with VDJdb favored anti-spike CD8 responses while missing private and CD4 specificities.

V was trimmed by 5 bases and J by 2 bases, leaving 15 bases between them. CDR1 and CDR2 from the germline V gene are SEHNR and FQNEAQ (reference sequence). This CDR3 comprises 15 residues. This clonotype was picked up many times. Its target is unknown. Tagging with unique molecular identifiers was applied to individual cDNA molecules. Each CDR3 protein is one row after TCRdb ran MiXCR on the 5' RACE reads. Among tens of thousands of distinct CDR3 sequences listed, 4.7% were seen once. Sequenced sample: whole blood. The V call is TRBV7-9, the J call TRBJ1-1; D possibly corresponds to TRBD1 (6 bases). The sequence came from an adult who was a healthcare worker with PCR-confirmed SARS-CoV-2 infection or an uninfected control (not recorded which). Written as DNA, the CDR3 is TGTGCCAGCAGCCCCAGAGGGGGGATCAACACTGAAGCTTTCTTT. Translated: CASSPRGGINTEAFF.